This is a list of T cell receptor beta chains from one sample in a study of T cell responses to AZD1222 COVID-19 vaccine. Data came from immunoSEQ multiplex PCR; TCRdb stores just in-frame clones and leaves some out. The sample lists under 200,000 clones, approximately 91% seen once, with less than 6.5% in the top ten. The material sequenced was peripheral blood, taken on day 0 of AZD1222 vaccination. These receptors were obtained from an adult in good health. Each CDR3 is given with its conserved first and last residue. The order of the fields is D gene, clone size, V gene, J gene, CDR3 protein, CDR3 DNA. The D gene is left open where the match is weak. Size values are once, few and many counts, or a class for expanded clones, and some rows have none.

D: -; size: -; V: TRBV9; J: TRBJ1-6; CDR3: CASSVGQINSPLHF; DNA: TGTGCCAGCAGCGTAGGACAGATCAATTCACCCCTCCACTTT
D: -; size: -; V: TRBV18; J: TRBJ2-7; CDR3: CASSPPGRAYEQYF; DNA: TGTGCCAGCTCACCACCGGGAAGAGCCTACGAGCAGTACTTC
D: -; size: once; V: TRBV7-9; J: TRBJ1-3; CDR3: CASSRGGADGNTIYF; DNA: TGTGCCAGCAGCCGTGGGGGGGCTGACGGAAACACCATATATTTT
D: TRBD2; size: -; V: TRBV14; J: TRBJ2-3; CDR3: CASSQVSWTSGFRADTQYF; DNA: TGTGCCAGCAGCCAAGTGTCCTGGACTAGCGGTTTTAGGGCAGATACGCAGTATTTT
D: -; size: -; V: TRBV28; J: TRBJ2-2; CDR3: CASLPARAVTGELFF; DNA: TGTGCCAGCCTTCCCGCCAGAGCGGTCACCGGGGAGCTGTTTTTT
D: TRBD1; size: -; V: TRBV13; J: TRBJ1-2; CDR3: CASSPGQGFIYGYTF; DNA: TGTGCCAGCAGCCCGGGACAGGGGTTTATCTATGGCTACACCTTC
D: TRBD1; size: once; V: TRBV28; J: TRBJ1-6; CDR3: CASSLAQGYNNSPLHF; DNA: TGTGCCAGCAGTTTGGCACAGGGGTACAATAATTCACCCCTCCACTTT
D: -; size: -; V: TRBV9; J: TRBJ1-2; CDR3: CASSDSEPNYGYTF; DNA: TGTGCCAGCAGCGACAGCGAGCCTAACTATGGCTACACCTTC
D: TRBD1; size: -; V: TRBV7-9; J: TRBJ2-7; CDR3: CASSRGTGATYEQYF; DNA: TGTGCCAGCAGCCGGGGGACAGGGGCTACCTACGAGCAGTACTTC
D: -; size: -; V: TRBV5-6; J: TRBJ2-5; CDR3: CASSLVAVQETQYF; DNA: TGTGCCAGCAGCTTGGTAGCGGTACAAGAGACCCAGTACTTC
D: -; size: -; V: TRBV7-2; J: TRBJ1-2; CDR3: CASSLAMSYGYTF; DNA: TGTGCCAGCAGCTTAGCGATGTCCTATGGCTACACCTTC
D: TRBD2; size: -; V: TRBV7-2; J: TRBJ2-7; CDR3: CASSLVGTPALAGGPYF; DNA: TGTGCCAGCAGCTTAGTAGGCACCCCGGCACTAGCGGGGGGCCCTTACTTC
D: -; size: once; V: TRBV9; J: TRBJ1-6; CDR3: CASSPRDGNSPLHF; DNA: TGTGCCAGCAGCCCAAGGGACGGAAATTCACCCCTCCACTTT
D: -; size: -; V: TRBV24-1; J: TRBJ2-1; CDR3: CATSAVQRADNEQFF; DNA: TGTGCCACCAGTGCAGTCCAGCGGGCAGACAATGAGCAGTTCTTC
D: -; size: -; V: TRBV6-5; J: TRBJ1-2; CDR3: CASSYSGPRAGGYTF; DNA: TGTGCCAGCAGTTACTCGGGCCCTCGCGCCGGGGGCTACACCTTC
D: -; size: -; V: TRBV6-5; J: TRBJ1-5; CDR3: CASEEQRRSNQPQHF; DNA: TGTGCCAGCGAAGAACAACGGCGGAGCAATCAGCCCCAGCATTTT
D: -; size: -; V: TRBV23-1; J: TRBJ2-1; CDR3: CASSSSGRSEQFF; DNA: TGCGCCAGCAGTTCCTCAGGGCGCAGTGAGCAGTTCTTC
D: -; size: -; V: TRBV19; J: TRBJ2-7; CDR3: CASSIESGKGQHEQYF; DNA: TGTGCCAGTAGTATAGAGTCCGGGAAAGGGCAACACGAGCAGTACTTC
D: -; size: many; V: TRBV7-2; J: TRBJ2-3; CDR3: CASSLRGGRREGSTDTQYF; DNA: TGTGCCAGCAGCTTAAGGGGTGGACGGCGGGAAGGGAGCACAGATACGCAGTATTTT
D: -; size: -; V: TRBV14; J: TRBJ1-1; CDR3: CARNLRPTEAFF; DNA: TGTGCCAGAAACCTCCGCCCCACTGAAGCTTTCTTT
D: TRBD1; size: -; V: TRBV25-1; J: TRBJ1-1; CDR3: CASRATGGQGTEAFF; DNA: TGTGCCAGCAGGGCTACAGGGGGCCAGGGCACTGAAGCTTTCTTT
D: TRBD2; size: once; V: TRBV20-1; J: TRBJ2-2; CDR3: CSASHGGAPGELFF; DNA: TGCAGTGCTAGTCACGGGGGGGCCCCCGGGGAGCTGTTTTTT
D: -; size: -; V: TRBV9; J: TRBJ1-4; CDR3: CASSVGPGSANEKLFF; DNA: TGTGCCAGCAGCGTAGGCCCAGGGTCTGCTAATGAAAAACTGTTTTTT
D: -; size: -; V: TRBV19; J: TRBJ1-1; CDR3: CASTSYLKTGTEAFF; DNA: TGTGCCAGTACATCATACCTAAAGACAGGCACTGAAGCTTTCTTT
D: -; size: -; V: TRBV28; J: TRBJ1-5; CDR3: CAVHAPGVQPQHF; DNA: TGTGCCGTACACGCCCCAGGGGTTCAGCCCCAGCATTTT
D: -; size: -; V: TRBV28; J: TRBJ1-6; CDR3: CASRDGSPLWNSPLHF; DNA: TGTGCCAGCAGAGATGGGTCCCCCCTTTGGAATTCACCCCTCCACTTT
D: TRBD2; size: -; V: TRBV5-1; J: TRBJ2-1; CDR3: CASTPATSRSSYNEQFF; DNA: TGCGCCAGCACCCCAGCGACTAGCCGTAGCTCCTACAATGAGCAGTTCTTC
D: -; size: once; V: TRBV30; J: TRBJ1-5; CDR3: CAWSVSVSNQPQHF; DNA: TGTGCCTGGAGTGTATCAGTTAGCAATCAGCCCCAGCATTTT
D: -; size: -; V: TRBV6-2/TRBV6-3; J: TRBJ2-7; CDR3: CASSFPGYSYEQYF; DNA: TGTGCCAGCAGTTTTCCCGGCTACTCCTACGAGCAGTACTTC
D: TRBD1; size: -; V: TRBV5-1; J: TRBJ1-5; CDR3: CASSPGTGDNQPQHF; DNA: TGCGCCAGCAGCCCCGGGACAGGGGACAATCAGCCCCAGCATTTT
D: -; size: few; V: TRBV24-1; J: TRBJ2-5; CDR3: CATSARIQETQYF; DNA: TGTGCCACCAGTGCACGGATCCAAGAGACCCAGTACTTC
D: -; size: -; V: TRBV20-1; J: TRBJ1-2; CDR3: CSAPNYGYTF; DNA: TGCAGTGCCCCTAACTATGGCTACACCTTC
D: -; size: once; V: TRBV7-2; J: TRBJ1-1; CDR3: CASSLDGRANTEAFF; DNA: TGTGCCAGCAGCTTAGACGGCAGGGCGAACACTGAAGCTTTCTTT
D: TRBD1; size: -; V: TRBV18; J: TRBJ2-2; CDR3: CASSPTGTAITGELFF; DNA: TGTGCCAGCTCACCTACCGGGACAGCGATCACCGGGGAGCTGTTTTTT
D: -; size: -; V: TRBV9; J: TRBJ2-1; CDR3: CASGPQVSHNEQFF; DNA: TGTGCCAGCGGACCACAGGTTTCTCACAATGAGCAGTTCTTC
D: TRBD1; size: few; V: TRBV28; J: TRBJ1-4; CDR3: CASSSGTGWNEKLFF; DNA: TGTGCCAGCAGCTCAGGGACAGGCTGGAATGAAAAACTGTTTTTT
D: TRBD1; size: once; V: TRBV7-2; J: TRBJ1-1; CDR3: CASSAGQTNTEAFF; DNA: TGTGCCAGCAGCGCGGGACAGACGAACACTGAAGCTTTCTTT
D: -; size: -; V: TRBV19; J: TRBJ2-2; CDR3: CASTPSAQGRTGELFF; DNA: TGTGCCAGTACCCCATCCGCCCAGGGAAGGACCGGGGAGCTGTTTTTT
D: TRBD1; size: -; V: TRBV28; J: TRBJ2-5; CDR3: CASSPGTDQETQYF; DNA: TGTGCCAGCAGTCCAGGGACAGATCAAGAGACCCAGTACTTC
D: TRBD1; size: -; V: TRBV11-2; J: TRBJ2-7; CDR3: CASSRDRGDEQYF; DNA: TGTGCCAGCAGCCGCGACAGGGGGGACGAGCAGTACTTC
D: TRBD2; size: once; V: TRBV6-2/TRBV6-3; J: TRBJ2-3; CDR3: CASSYSGLADNTDTQYF; DNA: TGTGCCAGCAGTTACTCGGGGCTAGCGGATAACACAGATACGCAGTATTTT
D: -; size: -; V: TRBV5-5; J: TRBJ1-1; CDR3: CASSLIWGFTEAFF; DNA: TGTGCCAGCAGCTTGATCTGGGGATTCACTGAAGCTTTCTTT
D: TRBD1; size: -; V: TRBV29-1; J: TRBJ1-2; CDR3: CSVDGEGQGGGYTF; DNA: TGCAGCGTTGATGGGGAGGGACAGGGTGGCGGCTACACCTTC
D: -; size: -; V: TRBV3-1/TRBV3-2; J: TRBJ2-7; CDR3: CASSPGGSYEQYF; DNA: TGTGCCAGCAGCCCAGGGGGGTCCTACGAGCAGTACTTC
D: TRBD1; size: once; V: TRBV7-9; J: TRBJ1-1; CDR3: CASSLGETGGPTEAFF; DNA: TGTGCCAGCAGCTTAGGGGAGACAGGGGGCCCGACTGAAGCTTTCTTT
D: -; size: -; V: TRBV21-1; J: TRBJ1-6; CDR3: CASSGTESYNSPLHF; DNA: TGTGCCAGCAGCGGGACAGAGTCTTATAATTCACCCCTCCACTTT
D: -; size: -; V: TRBV28; J: TRBJ2-7; CDR3: CATNRGGPGDEQYF; DNA: TGTGCCACCAACAGGGGGGGACCGGGGGACGAGCAGTACTTC
D: -; size: once; V: TRBV5-6; J: TRBJ2-7; CDR3: CASSPGSYEQYF; DNA: TGTGCCAGCAGCCCAGGTTCCTACGAGCAGTACTTC
D: -; size: few; V: TRBV4-2; J: TRBJ2-7; CDR3: CASSQEEGTSYEQYF; DNA: TGTGCCAGCAGCCAAGAAGAGGGGACTTCCTACGAGCAGTACTTC